The 20 T cell receptor beta chains in this list originate from one sample, sequenced in a study of shared clonotypes between healthy human individuals (TCRdb year 2020). Preparation of the library involved the immunoSEQ multiplex PCR assay. Not all clones reach the TCRdb copy of this immuneACCESS table, which keeps in-frame sequences only. Checked studies attribute under half of the gap to unresolved V genes and leave the rest unexplained. Present in this sample are about 710,000 clones, 72% of which were seen just once. Around 1.7% of the sample is in the top ten clones. Sequencing used memory CD4+ T cells sorted from blood. In the paper's terms, the cell subset or site label means: CD45RA-negative fraction. These receptors all stem from a woman in her 30s in good health.

In its sample, this clone was seen a few times. V gene TRBV7-2 combines with J gene TRBJ2-2; D is possibly TRBD1 (5 bases). V lost 5 bases to trimming and J lost 0 bases, with 10 bases between them. CDR1 SGHTA and CDR2 FQGNSA come from the germline V gene. The CDR3 has 15 amino acids. As DNA, the CDR3 is TGTGCCAGCAGCCAGACAGTCGCGAACACCGGGGAGCTGTTTTTT. Encoded protein: CASSQTVANTGELFF.

The chain carries TRBV4-2 and TRBJ2-7; 11 nucleotides match TRBD2. CDR3 length: 16 amino acids. The trim removed 1 base at V and 2 bases at J, leaving 4 bases unmatched. In germline, CDR1 is LGHNA, CDR2 YNFKEQ. This CDR3 is CASSQATSGGTYEQYF. CDR3 nucleotide sequence: TGTGCCAGCAGCCAAGCAACTAGCGGGGGCACCTACGAGCAGTACTTC.

This clone was seen only a few times. This specimen includes other DNA sequences encoding the same CDR3. J is TRBJ1-5 and V is TRBV19; TRBD1 matches 11 bases. CDR1 is LNHDA, CDR2 SQIVND, per germline (reference sequence). The CDR3 has 14 amino acids. Losses at the gene ends were 5 bases for V and 6 bases for J; bases not matched to a gene: 3. The CDR3 region has the DNA TGTGCCAGTAGTGGGACAGGGGGACGTCAGCCCCAGCATTTT. Protein sequence: CASSGTGGRQPQHF.

V gene TRBV15 combines with J gene TRBJ2-5; 13 bases line up with TRBD2. Germline CDR1 is LNHNV and CDR2 is YYDKDF (reference sequence). The CDR3 is 17 residues long. V shed 0 bases and J 5 bases; nucleotides not matched to a gene: 6. The CDR3, as DNA: TGTGCCACCAGCAGAGAACTAGCGGGAGGGTGGGAGGAGACCCAGTACTTC. Translation gives CATSRELAGGWEETQYF.

The rearrangement uses TRBV30 and TRBJ2-1; D perhaps matches TRBD2 (5 bases). V lost 3 bases to trimming and J lost 1 base, with 13 bases between them. Per germline, CDR1 GTSNPN and CDR2 SVGIG (reference sequence). The CDR3 has 15 amino acids. The CDR3 sequence is CAWRGESGSYNEQFF. The CDR3 bases are TGTGCCTGGAGAGGCGAATCGGGGTCCTACAATGAGCAGTTCTTC.

The J gene is TRBJ1-5, the V gene TRBV10-2; D is possibly TRBD1 (6 bases). V was clipped by 2 bases and J by 4 bases, with 12 bases between them. Germline V gene sequence: CDR1 WSHSY, CDR2 SAAADI. CDR3 size: 15 residues. The CDR3 spells CASSERGGRNQPQHF. The CDR3 coding sequence is TGCGCCAGCAGTGAGAGAGGGGGTAGGAATCAGCCCCAGCATTTT.

J is TRBJ1-2 and V is TRBV6-5; D remains unclear. CDR1 is MNHEY and CDR2 is SVGAGI in the germline V gene. This CDR3 is 12 amino acids long. The V gene lost 5 bases and the J gene lost 5 bases, with 9 bases spanning the gap. In DNA form, the CDR3 reads TGTGCCAGCAGTAACGACCGATATGGCTACACCTTC. It codes for CASSNDRYGYTF.

This chain uses TRBV11-1 with TRBJ2-7; D might be TRBD1 (6 bases). The CDR3 contains 14 residues. Deletions cut 5 bases from V and 4 bases from J, with 15 bases between. Germline CDR1 SGHAT, CDR2 FQDESV (reference sequence). CDR3 loop: CASSRGLDSYEQYF. CDR3 sequence (DNA): TGTGCCAGCAGCCGCGGTTTGGACAGTTACGAGCAGTACTTC.

This clone was found a few times. The chain joins TRBV11-2 to TRBJ2-6; TRBD1 matches 10 bases. The CDR3 is 17 residues long. The trim removed 5 bases at V and 2 bases at J, leaving 6 bases unmatched. CDR1 and CDR2 from the germline V gene are SGHAT and FQNNGV. DNA of the CDR3: TGTGCCAGCAGCGGGACAGGGGCGTTGCCTGGGGCCAACGTCCTGACTTTC. This sequence encodes CASSGTGALPGANVLTF. Looking up the rest from reference TRBV11-2 and TRBJ2-6 gives the full variable domain: EAGVAQSPRYKIIEKRQSVAFWCNPISGHATLYWYQQILGQGPKLLIQFQNNGVVDDSQLPKDRFSAERLKGVDSTLKIQPAKLEDSAVYLCASSGTGALPGANVLTFGAGSRLTVL.

The rearrangement joins TRBV10-2 to TRBJ2-5; D tentatively fits TRBD1 or TRBD2 (5 bases each). The CDR3 runs to 16 residues. Germline V gene lookup returns CDR1 WSHSY and CDR2 SAAADI. V gave up 4 bases and J gave up 7 bases, with 22 bases separating them. The DNA for the CDR3 is TGCGCCAGCAGTGGGACCGGGACGCATCTGGCTCGGACCCAGTACTTC. Translating gives CASSGTGTHLARTQYF.

This rearrangement joins TRBV18 to TRBJ2-7; 8 bases match TRBD2. Germline CDR1 is KGHSH and CDR2 is LQKENI. The CDR3 runs to 16 residues. V was pared by 0 bases and J by 6 bases, with 10 bases of the junction left unmatched. The CDR3 sequence is CASSPPTSGRMREQYF. For the CDR3, the DNA is TGTGCCAGCTCACCACCGACGAGCGGGAGAATGCGCGAGCAGTACTTC.

The chain carries TRBV10-2 and TRBJ1-3; no firm D call. Trimming stripped 8 bases from V and 1 base from J, with 15 bases between. Per the germline V gene, CDR1 is WSHSY and CDR2 is SAAADI. This CDR3 region has 15 residues. This CDR3 is CASLGGFSSGNTIYF. The CDR3 DNA reads TGCGCCAGCTTGGGAGGTTTTTCGTCTGGAAACACCATATATTTT.

This sequence joins TRBV6-1 and TRBJ2-7; D ambiguous. From germline, CDR1 is MNHNS and CDR2 SASEGT. The germline V and J ends were trimmed by 7 bases and 0 bases, with 13 bases remaining between them. The CDR3 has 14 amino acids. The CDR3 loop is CASKLGQLSYEQYF. CDR3 DNA sequence: TGTGCCAGCAAACTCGGGCAGCTCTCCTACGAGCAGTACTTC.

V is TRBV2 and J is TRBJ1-3; D gene ambiguous. CDR1 and CDR2 from the germline V gene are SNHLY and FYNNEI. This CDR3 is built from 15 residues. Trimming removed 1 base from V and 0 bases from J, with 7 bases in between. This chain's CDR3 is CASSEGSGSGNTIYF. The CDR3 DNA follows: TGTGCCAGCAGTGAAGGGTCAGGCTCTGGAAACACCATATATTTT.

The chain couples TRBV6-1 to TRBJ1-1; D not certain. Germline V gene data show CDR1 as MNHNS and CDR2 as SASEGT. The CDR3 loop spans 11 amino acids. V gave up 8 bases and J gave up 2 bases, with 6 bases separating them. The CDR3 bases are TGTGCCAGCGGACGCAACACTGAAGCTTTCTTT. Amino acid sequence: CASGRNTEAFF.

This clone was seen once. The rearrangement uses TRBV7-3 and TRBJ2-1, with D perhaps TRBD1 (6 bases). V was pared by 5 bases and J by 5 bases, with 13 bases between. The CDR3 contains 14 residues. In germline, CDR1 is SGHTA, CDR2 FQGTGA. The CDR3 sequence: CASSPRDNHNEQFF. In DNA form, the CDR3 reads TGTGCCAGCAGCCCCCGGGACAACCACAATGAGCAGTTCTTC.

Comment on this clone: One base away lies a much larger clone, so this may be a sequencing read error. V gene TRBV11-3 combines with J gene TRBJ1-1, with D hard to call. This CDR3 has 13 amino acids. Germline CDR1 and CDR2: SGHNT and YENEEA. Trimming left V 5 bases short and J 3 bases short, with 10 bases between. The CDR3 nucleotides are TGTGCCAGCAGCCCCCAGAGGGACACTGAAGCTTTCTTT. Its protein is CASSPQRDTEAFF.

This chain joins TRBV11-2 and TRBJ1-6; D is unresolved. The CDR3 is 16 amino acids. Trimming left V 2 bases short and J 5 bases short, with 13 bases between. In germline, CDR1 is SGHAT, CDR2 FQNNGV. The CDR3 DNA reads as TGTGCCAGCAGCTTATTGCCAAGCCGAGATAATTCACCCCTCCACTTT. Translated, it gives CASSLLPSRDNSPLHF.

The V gene is TRBV11-2, the J gene TRBJ2-7; TRBD1 or TRBD2 may be the D gene (5 bases each). CDR1 is SGHAT and CDR2 is FQNNGV in the germline V gene. This CDR3 has 15 amino acids. Trimming removed 5 bases at V and 6 bases at J, with 20 bases between. The CDR3, as DNA: TGTGCCAGCAGCCTAGGGGTTGGGAGTACCAGCGAGCAGTACTTC. It encodes CASSLGVGSTSEQYF.

This clone has only a few counts. V gene TRBV5-4 combines with J gene TRBJ2-1; 7 bases are shared with TRBD2. The V segment lost 1 base and the J segment 8 bases; nucleotides outside the gene matches: 9. This CDR3 has 15 residues. Germline CDR1 reads SGHNT; CDR2 reads YYREEE (reference sequence). CDR3 nucleotide sequence: TGTGCCAGCAGCTTGAGACTCCGGGAGGTGGATGAGCAGTTCTTC. It specifies CASSLRLREVDEQFF.